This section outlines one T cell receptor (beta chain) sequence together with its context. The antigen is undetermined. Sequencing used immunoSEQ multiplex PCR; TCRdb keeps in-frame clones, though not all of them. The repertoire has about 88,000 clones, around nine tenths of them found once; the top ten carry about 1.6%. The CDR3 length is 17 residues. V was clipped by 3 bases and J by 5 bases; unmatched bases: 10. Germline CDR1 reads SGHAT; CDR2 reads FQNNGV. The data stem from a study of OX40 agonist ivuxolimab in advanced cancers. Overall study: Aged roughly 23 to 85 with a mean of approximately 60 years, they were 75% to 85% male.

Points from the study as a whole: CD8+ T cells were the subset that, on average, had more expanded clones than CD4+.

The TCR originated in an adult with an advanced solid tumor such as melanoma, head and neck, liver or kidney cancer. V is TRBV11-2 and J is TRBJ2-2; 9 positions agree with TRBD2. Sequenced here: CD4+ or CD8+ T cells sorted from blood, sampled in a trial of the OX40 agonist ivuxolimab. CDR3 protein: CASSFGGLAGATGELFF. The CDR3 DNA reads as TGTGCCAGCAGCTTTGGGGGACTAGCCGGGGCGACCGGGGAGCTGTTTTTT.